The following is a TCR beta chain sequence with its context. Its specificity is unknown. Peripheral blood came from all dose cohorts at three timepoints. Repertoires were generated with immunoSEQ multiplex PCR, while TCRdb's copy carries only in-frame clones and drops some. The repertoire includes around 100,000 clones, roughly nine tenths of them detected once, and 2% to 3% sits in the top ten. This sample was taken from a study of OX40 agonist ivuxolimab in advanced cancers. Study results and caveats: Normalized expansion of T-cell clones was also low for some nonresponders. Circulating CD4+ and CD8+ T cells showed clonal expansion by week 6 at 0.1 to 3.0 mg/kg.

J was trimmed by 8 bases and V by 0 bases; bases with no gene match: 6. Germline V CDR1 and CDR2: SGHVS, FQNEAQ. This CDR3 is 14 amino acids long. The clonotype originates from an adult with an advanced solid tumor such as melanoma, head and neck, liver or kidney cancer. The material sequenced was CD4+ or CD8+ T cells sorted from blood, taken in a trial of the OX40 agonist ivuxolimab. The chain uses TRBV7-8 and TRBJ1-1, with 7 bases identical to TRBD1. Here the CDR3 reads CASSLASMTGEAFF. In DNA, the CDR3 is TGTGCCAGCAGCTTAGCCTCTATGACAGGGGAAGCTTTCTTT. Drawing the rest from reference TRBV7-8 and TRBJ1-1, the complete variable domain is GAGVSQSPRYKVAKRGQDVALRCDPISGHVSLFWYQQALGQGPEFLTYFQNEAQLDKSGLPSDRFFAERPEGSVSTLKIQRTQQEDSAVYLCASSLASMTGEAFFGQGTRLTVV.